The 25 T cell receptor beta chains reported below all come from one sample, sequenced in a study of T cell repertoires in cytomegalovirus infection. One entry per CDR3 protein, called by TCRdb with MiXCR from the reads. The data show hundreds of thousands of distinct CDR3 sequences, with about 39% seen just once and around 45% held by the top ten. Antigens of these TCRs are unknown. The sample consisted of cultured PBMCs, taken from culture after CMV antigen stimulation. These receptors were obtained from a human donor in good health (CMV status not recorded). Some clones in this sample may be carry-over from other donors' samples.

The rearrangement joins TRBV11-2 to TRBJ2-7, with a weak D call TRBD1 (6 bases). Germline CDR1 reads SGHAT; CDR2 reads FQNNGV. The V end lost 1 base, the J end lost 3 bases, and 16 bases lay between the germline ends. The CDR3 runs to 16 residues. The CDR3 nucleotides are TGTGCCAGCAGCTTAGGGCCACAGGGCGAAGGCTACGAGCAGTACTTC. This translates into CASSLGPQGEGYEQYF.

The J gene is TRBJ2-1, the V gene TRBV7-2; TRBD1 matches 10 bases. The V segment lost 6 bases and the J segment 3 bases; nucleotides outside the gene matches: 5. CDR1 and CDR2 (germline): SGHTA, FQGNSA. The CDR3 loop spans 15 amino acids. CDR3 residues: CASSPWTGGYNEQFF. For the CDR3, the DNA is TGTGCCAGCAGTCCTTGGACAGGGGGCTACAATGAGCAGTTCTTC.

V is TRBV7-2 and J is TRBJ2-1; either TRBD1 or TRBD2 may fit D (5 bases each). Germline CDR1 SGHTA, CDR2 FQGNSA. V was clipped by 1 base and J by 1 base, with 11 bases between them. The CDR3 extends over 16 amino acids. Written as DNA, the CDR3 is TGTGCCAGCAGCTTAGATTGGGGGAGATCCTACAATGAGCAGTTCTTC. This encodes CASSLDWGRSYNEQFF.

The J gene is TRBJ1-5, the V gene TRBV12-3 or TRBV12-4, with D hard to call. CDR3 size: 13 residues. Trimming removed 2 bases at V and 8 bases at J, with 10 bases between. Here the CDR3 DNA reads TGTGCCAGCAGTTTACGGTTGAGGGAGCCCCAGCATTTT. Translation: CASSLRLREPQHF.

This chain connects TRBV4-3 to TRBJ2-5; 11 positions agree with TRBD2. J gave up 2 bases and V 5 bases, and 7 bases lay outside the gene matches. Germline CDR1 and CDR2: LGHNA and YSLEER. CDR3 length: 16 residues. CDR3 protein: CASSELAGVGQETQYF. CDR3 DNA sequence: TGCGCCAGCAGCGAACTAGCGGGAGTGGGGCAAGAGACCCAGTACTTC.

The chain employs TRBV6-2 or TRBV6-3 and TRBJ2-5; D is possibly TRBD1 (5 bases). V lost 5 bases, J lost 2 bases, and 9 bases lay in between. Germline loops: CDR1 MNHEY, CDR2 SVGEGT. The CDR3 spans 13 residues. CDR3 DNA sequence: TGTGCCAGCAGTCGACAGCAACAAGAGACCCAGTACTTC. The encoded protein is CASSRQQQETQYF.

The chain combines TRBV12-3 or TRBV12-4 with TRBJ1-4; TRBD1 agrees at 9 bases. This CDR3 is built from 17 residues. Losses at the gene ends were 2 bases for V and 4 bases for J; bases not matched to a gene: 8. The CDR3: CASSLHWGGQGNEKLFF. The CDR3 DNA reads as TGTGCCAGCAGTTTACATTGGGGGGGACAGGGTAATGAAAAACTGTTTTTT.

The gene calls are TRBV6-2 or TRBV6-3 and TRBJ2-1; 7 nucleotides line up with TRBD2. The CDR3 extends over 15 amino acids. J gave up 2 bases and V 7 bases, and 8 bases lay outside the gene matches. The germline V gene has CDR1 MNHEY and CDR2 SVGEGT. CDR3: CASTHYLAAYNEQFF. Here the CDR3 DNA reads TGTGCCAGCACCCATTACCTAGCGGCCTACAATGAGCAGTTCTTC.

The rearrangement joins TRBV19 to TRBJ2-2; tentatively, D is TRBD1 or TRBD2 (6 bases each). The CDR3 is made up of 16 amino acids. Trimming took off 7 bases at V and 3 bases at J, with 18 bases between the two ends. CDR1 and CDR2 from the germline V gene are LNHDA and SQIVND (reference sequence). This chain's CDR3 is CASTGMGGQYTGELFF. The CDR3 nucleotides read TGTGCCAGTACTGGTATGGGGGGCCAATACACCGGGGAGCTGTTTTTT.

The chain is built from TRBV6-6 and TRBJ2-2; a possible D gene is TRBD1 (6 bases). The germline V gene has CDR1 MNHNY and CDR2 SVGAGI (reference sequence). Deletions cut 2 bases from V and 3 bases from J, with 10 bases between. The CDR3 consists of 15 residues. The CDR3 DNA reads TGTGCCAGCAGTTACGGGGCAGGGGACACCGGGGAGCTGTTTTTT. Residues: CASSYGAGDTGELFF.

The chain employs TRBV7-8 and TRBJ2-2, with 7 bases lining up with TRBD2. V was pared by 5 bases and J by 9 bases, with 6 bases of the junction left unmatched. Germline-derived CDR1 and CDR2 are SGHVS and FQNEAQ. The CDR3 is 13 amino acids. The CDR3 nucleotides read TGTGCCAGCAGCACGCGACTAGCTCGGGAGCTGTTTTTT. It is translated as CASSTRLARELFF.

The genes are TRBV7-2 and TRBJ1-4; D not certain. The CDR3 sequence is 14 residues long. V lost 5 bases, J lost 8 bases, and 15 bases lay in between. CDR1 is SGHTA, CDR2 FQGNSA, per germline. DNA of the CDR3: TGTGCCAGCAGCCAGAGATCGGATGGCGAAAAACTGTTTTTT. Its translation: CASSQRSDGEKLFF. Looking up the rest from reference TRBV7-2 and TRBJ1-4 gives the full variable domain: GAGVSQSPSNKVTEKGKDVELRCDPISGHTALYWYRQSLGQGLEFLIYFQGNSAPDKSGLPSDRFSAERTGGSVSTLTIQRTQQEDSAVYLCASSQRSDGEKLFFGSGTQLSVL.

V gene TRBV2 combines with J gene TRBJ1-2; D ambiguous. Trimming removed 2 bases at V and 3 bases at J, with 10 bases between. This CDR3 spans 14 amino acids. Looked up from germline, CDR1 is SNHLY and CDR2 is FYNNEI. The CDR3 DNA reads TGTGCCAGCAGTGAATCCCGACAAGACTATGGCTACACCTTC. It encodes CASSESRQDYGYTF.

With respect to this clonotype: A read error is likely, as this CDR3 ends without the conserved phenylalanine or tryptophan. The V call is TRBV7-9, the J call TRBJ1-4, with a possible D match to TRBD1 (6 bases). With 5 bases removed from V and 0 bases from J, the gap between germline ends came to 13 bases. Germline CDR1 is SEHNR and CDR2 is FQNEAQ (reference sequence). CDR3 size: 16 residues. CDR3 bases: TGTGCCAGCAGCCCGGGGGCACTTGCAACTAATGAAAAACTGTTTTTA. Its protein is CASSPGALATNEKLFL.

The rearrangement links TRBV20-1 to TRBJ2-3, with unresolved D. The germline CDR1 and CDR2 sequences are DFQATT and SNEGSKA (reference sequence). With 3 bases removed from V and 0 bases from J, the gap between germline ends came to 7 bases. This CDR3 region has 13 residues. The CDR3 region is CSASVPSTDTQYF. As DNA, the CDR3 is TGCAGTGCTAGCGTCCCTAGCACAGATACGCAGTATTTT.

The rearrangement joins TRBV2 to TRBJ1-5, with D possibly TRBD1 on 5 matching bases. The CDR3 has 14 amino acids. Germline CDR1 SNHLY, CDR2 FYNNEI. Between the trimmed V and J ends, which lost 6 bases and 2 bases, there was a span of 11 bases. The CDR3 DNA follows: TGTGCCAGCAGCGGGACGTACGGCAATCAGCCCCAGCATTTT. It codes for CASSGTYGNQPQHF. Supplemented by reference TRBV2 and TRBJ1-5, the full variable domain reads EPEVTQTPSHQVTQMGQEVILRCVPISNHLYFYWYRQILGQKVEFLVSFYNNEISEKSEIFDDQFSVERPDGSNFTLKIRSTKLEDSAMYFCASSGTYGNQPQHFGDGTRLSIL.

This clonotype was counted many times. The V gene is TRBV7-2, the J gene TRBJ2-3; 9 bases agree with TRBD1. V lost 7 bases, J lost 2 bases, and 4 bases stayed unmatched. Per the germline V gene, CDR1 is SGHTA and CDR2 is FQGNSA. The CDR3 totals 14 residues. The CDR3 nucleotides are TGTGCCAGCATGAACAGGGGGCTCACAGATACGCAGTATTTT. It yields the protein CASMNRGLTDTQYF.

About this clonotype: Because the CDR3's place on the DNA is in doubt, the DNA is left out and the CDR3 is given as listed by TCRdb. The chain has TRBV28 and TRBJ2-3; TRBD1 was called by the table and not checked on the DNA. The germline gives CDR1 MDHEN, CDR2 SYDVKM. The CDR3 spans 16 residues, counting both ends. The CDR3 here is CASSFGEGFVTDTQYF.

The CDR3 sequence is CASSLDPRSYEQYF. The DNA of the CDR3 is TGTGCCAGCAGCTTAGACCCGAGGTCCTACGAGCAGTACTTC. V gene TRBV7-6 combines with J gene TRBJ2-7; D remains ambiguous. Trimming shortened V by 1 base and J by 1 base, and 8 bases separated the two germline ends. The CDR3 contains 14 residues. In germline, CDR1 is SGHVS, CDR2 FNYEAQ.

V gene TRBV4-1 combines with J gene TRBJ2-2; TRBD2 agrees at 10 bases. Per the germline V gene, CDR1 is MGHRA and CDR2 is YSYEKL. CDR3 size: 17 residues. V shed 0 bases and J 5 bases; nucleotides not matched to a gene: 6. The chain's CDR3 is CASSQEIASGSTGELFF. DNA for the CDR3: TGCGCCAGCAGCCAAGAAATTGCTAGCGGGAGTACCGGGGAGCTGTTTTTT.

This clonotype was counted at least ten times. J is TRBJ2-7 and V is TRBV7-2; D is perhaps TRBD2 (5 bases). Germline V gene data show CDR1 as SGHTA and CDR2 as FQGNSA. This CDR3 has 14 amino acids. V shed 0 bases and J shed 6 bases, with 12 bases lying between them. CDR3 amino acids: CASSLARRLREQYF. CDR3 DNA sequence: TGTGCCAGCAGCTTAGCTAGGAGGCTCCGCGAGCAGTACTTC.

The J gene is TRBJ2-4, the V gene TRBV12-3 or TRBV12-4; no reliable D call. The ends were cut back, 8 bases at V and 0 bases at J, with 8 bases in the middle. CDR3 length: 13 amino acids. The CDR3 DNA sequence: TGTGCCAGCCGGGCGGCAGCCAAAAACATTCAGTACTTC. Its protein product is CASRAAAKNIQYF.

In its sample, this clonotype was seen a few times. The V call is TRBV6-5, the J call TRBJ1-4; D is ambiguous. CDR1 is MNHEY and CDR2 is SVGAGI in the germline V gene. The V end lost 9 bases, the J end lost 5 bases, and 13 bases lay between the germline ends. This CDR3 contains 13 residues. The DNA for the CDR3 is TGTGCCAGTCGGCAGCGCCAAAATGAAAAACTGTTTTTT. Protein: CASRQRQNEKLFF.

V is TRBV12-3 or TRBV12-4 and J is TRBJ1-2; maybe TRBD1 (6 bases). V was pared by 1 base and J by 5 bases, with 8 bases between. This CDR3 is 13 amino acids long. DNA of the CDR3: TGTGCCAGCAGTTTAGAGGGGGGGTATGGCTACACCTTC. Translation gives CASSLEGGYGYTF.

This clonotype was counted between two and nine times. The J gene is TRBJ2-1, the V gene TRBV4-1; no clear D gene. Germline CDR1 is MGHRA and CDR2 is YSYEKL. The CDR3 contains 14 residues. Trimming pared 0 bases from V and 2 bases from J, leaving 5 bases between. CDR3 DNA: TGCGCCAGCAGCCAAGACCGGGCCTACAATGAGCAGTTCTTC. Translating gives CASSQDRAYNEQFF.